This record looks at one T cell receptor (beta chain) sequence and its context. The protocol was immunoSEQ multiplex PCR, while the TCRdb copy is restricted to in-frame clones and leaves out a portion. The sample carries around 160,000 clones, around 83% recorded once. Germline CDR1 and CDR2: LNHDA and SQIVND (reference sequence). Trimming removed 9 bases from V and 7 bases from J; junction bases left unmatched: 3. CDR3 length equals 13 residues. This sample stems from a study of blood T cell repertoires in COVID-19. The J gene is TRBJ1-4, the V gene TRBV19, with 12 bases identical to TRBD1. The sequence was collected from a woman between 50 and 59 years old who had been exposed to COVID-19. Sequenced: PBMCs or T cells enriched from blood (not recorded which). CDR3 bases: TGTGCCAGCGGGACAGGGGGCTTTGAAAAACTGTTTTTT. Encoded protein: CASGTGGFEKLFF. Full variable domain (rest looked up from reference TRBV19 and TRBJ1-4): DGGITQSPKYLFRKEGQNVTLSCEQNLNHDAMYWYRQDPGQGLRLIYYSQIVNDFQKGDIAEGYSVSREKKESFPLTVTSAQKNPTAFYLCASGTGGFEKLFFGSGTQLSVL.